This TCR beta chain was documented in a study of blood T cells in healthy people across ages. The study's findings and limits: Total diversity from one million sequenced T cells was likely underestimated. Researchers report that TCR beta diversity correlated strongly with naive T cell percentage.

This clonotype was found a few times. Its matching antigen is unknown. Combining a sample-barcoded 5' primer with a J-beta primer mix, a second PCR ran for roughly 6 to 11 cycles. TCRdb itself ran the 5' RACE reads through MiXCR, one entry per CDR3 protein. The repertoire includes some 920,000 distinct CDR3 sequences, around 54% of them detected once, and about 21% sits in the top ten. There are 14 residues in the CDR3. Looked up from germline, CDR1 is MGHRA and CDR2 is YSYEKL. The ends were cut back, 4 bases at V and 6 bases at J, with 13 bases in the middle. Per-sample PBMC isolation yielded at least 7 million cells.

The source of this sequence is a woman aged 60-75 years in good health. The sequenced sample was blood. This chain joins TRBV4-1 and TRBJ2-1, with D possibly TRBD2 on 5 matching bases. CDR3 residues: CASSPQRRSNEQFF. CDR3 coding DNA: TGCGCCAGCAGCCCCCAGAGGAGGAGCAATGAGCAGTTCTTC.